This is a list of T cell receptor beta chains from one sample in a study of response to subunit inactivated influenza vaccine. TCRdb fed the RT-PCR reads into MiXCR, producing one record per CDR3 protein. The sample yields hundreds of thousands of distinct CDR3 sequences, about 15% seen once. The sample here was CD4+ T cells sorted from PBMCs, taken 23 to 25 months after vaccination. Every receptor here comes from a man aged 50 to 75 who received an inactivated influenza vaccine. The CDR3 runs from the conserved cysteine through the conserved F or W. The order of the fields is D gene, J gene, V gene, clone size, CDR3 protein, CDR3 DNA. The D gene is left open where the match is weak. Clone size is stated in some rows and not others, as once, few, many or a class when expanded.

NA	TRBJ2-7	TRBV12-3/TRBV12-4	many	CASSWTASYEQYF	TGTGCCAGCAGTTGGACAGCCTCCTACGAGCAGTACTTC
TRBD2	TRBJ2-7	TRBV12-3/TRBV12-4	NA	CASRQAGTSDYEQYF	TGTGCCAGCAGGCAGGCCGGGACTAGCGATTACGAGCAGTACTTC
TRBD2	TRBJ2-1	TRBV7-2	many	CASSTAGVAHNEQFF	TGTGCCAGCAGTACCGCGGGGGTAGCCCACAATGAGCAGTTCTTC
NA	TRBJ1-1	TRBV20-1	NA	CSATFGGNTEAFF	TGCAGTGCTACCTTCGGGGGCAACACTGAAGCTTTCTTT
TRBD2	TRBJ2-3	TRBV20-1	NA	CSAQVAGGSDTQYF	TGCAGTGCGCAAGTAGCGGGAGGATCGGATACGCAGTATTTT
NA	TRBJ1-1	TRBV5-1	many	CASSLTGISEAFF	TGCGCCAGCAGCTTGACAGGGATATCTGAAGCTTTCTTT
NA	TRBJ1-4	TRBV15	once	CATSRGRDMEKLFF	TGTGCCACCAGCAGGGGCCGGGACATGGAAAAACTGTTTTTT
TRBD1	TRBJ2-4	TRBV12-3/TRBV12-4	few	CASTDLQGLAKNIQYF	TGTGCCAGCACCGACCTACAGGGGTTGGCCAAAAACATTCAGTACTTC
NA	TRBJ2-2	TRBV7-2	NA	CASSLALNSGELFF	TGTGCCAGCAGCTTAGCGTTAAACTCCGGGGAGCTGTTTTTT
NA	TRBJ2-2	TRBV10-3	NA	CAISATTGELFF	TGTGCCATCAGTGCAACCACCGGGGAGCTGTTTTTT
TRBD2	TRBJ2-1	TRBV20-1	NA	CSASGQRGPYNEQFF	TGCAGTGCTAGTGGCCAGCGGGGGCCTTACAATGAGCAGTTCTTC
NA	TRBJ2-7	TRBV12-5	NA	CASAVHGAENPLLSKQYF	TGTGCTAGTGCCGTGCATGGTGCGGAAAACCCTCTCCTGAGTAAGCAGTACTTC
NA	TRBJ2-3	TRBV9	few	CASSVVGVGSTDTQYF	TGTGCCAGCAGCGTAGTGGGCGTGGGGTCCACAGATACGCAGTATTTT
NA	TRBJ2-3	TRBV6-2/TRBV6-3	few	CASSNPDTQYF	TGTGCCAGCAGCAATCCAGATACGCAGTATTTT
TRBD2	TRBJ2-3	TRBV20-1	few	CSASSGRAVTDTQYF	TGCAGTGCTTCTAGCGGGAGGGCCGTTACAGATACGCAGTATTTT
NA	TRBJ2-7	TRBV6-2/TRBV6-3	few	CASKTSWNYEQYF	TGTGCCAGCAAAACCAGCTGGAACTACGAGCAGTACTTC
TRBD1	TRBJ1-2	TRBV9	NA	CASSVKQGDYGYTF	TGTGCCAGCAGCGTTAAACAGGGGGACTATGGCTACACCTTC
NA	TRBJ2-7	TRBV12-3/TRBV12-4	few	CASSLAPGIYEQYF	TGTGCCAGCAGTTTAGCCCCAGGGATCTACGAGCAGTACTTC
NA	TRBJ1-1	TRBV2	few	CATQTPTMNTEAFF	TGTGCCACCCAAACCCCTACTATGAACACTGAAGCTTTCTTT
TRBD1	TRBJ2-4	TRBV5-1	few	CASSLQGTGGNIQYF	TGCGCCAGCAGCTTGCAGGGGACAGGGGGCAACATTCAGTACTTC
NA	TRBJ1-1	TRBV4-3	NA	CASSQDSFGQIEDTEAFF	TGCGCCAGCAGCCAAGATAGTTTCGGACAGATAGAGGACACTGAAGCTTTCTTT
TRBD2	TRBJ2-3	TRBV6-1	NA	CASSKTSGIYTQYF	TGTGCCAGCAGTAAGACTAGCGGGATATATACGCAGTATTTT
TRBD1	TRBJ2-7	TRBV20-1	few	CSATPRQGAAYEQYF	TGCAGTGCCACACCCCGCCAGGGGGCTGCCTACGAGCAGTACTTC
NA	TRBJ1-5	TRBV10-3	NA	CAISGNIGNQPQHF	TGTGCCATCAGTGGGAATATCGGCAATCAGCCCCAGCATTTT
NA	TRBJ2-3	TRBV6-2/TRBV6-3	few	CASSYSYTQYF	TGTGCCAGCAGTTACTCTTATACGCAGTATTTT
NA	TRBJ2-4	TRBV20-1	few	CSAPRDLDRVAKNIQYF	TGCAGTGCCCCCCGGGATTTGGACAGAGTAGCCAAAAACATTCAGTACTTC
NA	TRBJ1-2	TRBV6-1	NA	CASKPASNYGYTF	TGTGCCAGCAAACCGGCTTCTAACTATGGCTACACCTTC
NA	TRBJ2-3	TRBV12-3/TRBV12-4	NA	CASRYPGHYTQYF	TGTGCCAGCAGGTACCCGGGACATTATACGCAGTATTTT
NA	TRBJ2-1	TRBV7-6	few	CASSSDYRPYNEQFF	TGTGCCAGCAGCTCCGACTATCGCCCCTACAATGAGCAGTTCTTC
TRBD1	TRBJ1-4	TRBV5-6	few	CASSSAGAGGSEKLFF	TGTGCCAGCAGCTCCGCCGGGGCAGGGGGCAGTGAAAAACTGTTTTTT
TRBD2	TRBJ2-3	TRBV20-1	NA	CSARDLREPSTDTQYF	TGCAGTGCTAGAGATCTGCGGGAGCCAAGCACAGATACGCAGTATTTT
NA	TRBJ1-5	TRBV7-8	few	CASSRQRQPNQPQHF	TGTGCCAGCAGCCGCCAACGACAGCCTAATCAGCCCCAGCATTTT
NA	TRBJ1-2	TRBV9	few	CASSLNLHWALFPNYGYTF	TGTGCCAGCAGCCTAAACCTACATTGGGCTCTATTTCCTAACTATGGCTACACCTTC
NA	TRBJ1-3	TRBV12-3/TRBV12-4	NA	CASSSARRGGNTIYF	TGTGCCAGCAGTTCCGCCCGTAGAGGTGGAAACACCATATATTTT
NA	TRBJ1-4	TRBV5-1	few	CASSSTGTRNEKLFF	TGCGCCAGCAGCTCGACCGGGACACGGAATGAAAAACTGTTTTTT
TRBD1	TRBJ2-2	TRBV6-1	NA	CAIGTGLNTGELFF	TGTGCCATCGGGACAGGCCTGAACACCGGGGAGCTGTTTTTT
NA	TRBJ2-7	TRBV7-8	few	CASSSQELSEQYF	TGTGCCAGCAGCTCACAAGAATTAAGCGAGCAGTACTTC
TRBD1	TRBJ1-6	TRBV10-3	few	CAISASGTDNSPLHF	TGTGCCATCAGTGCCTCCGGGACAGATAATTCACCCCTCCACTTT
NA	TRBJ2-7	TRBV3-1	NA	CASSHPGVGEQYF	TGTGCCAGCAGCCACCCCGGGGTTGGCGAGCAGTACTTC
TRBD2	TRBJ2-2	TRBV10-3	NA	CAIGEGNGELFF	TGTGCCATCGGGGAGGGCAACGGGGAGCTGTTTTTT
NA	TRBJ1-2	TRBV12-3/TRBV12-4	few	CASSPGGAIYGYTF	TGTGCCAGCAGTCCCGGCGGGGCCATATATGGCTACACCTTC
NA	TRBJ2-3	TRBV19	NA	CASSISRTDTQYF	TGTGCCAGTAGTATCAGCCGCACAGATACGCAGTATTTT
TRBD2	TRBJ2-2	TRBV20-1	few	CSARDRKAGGTGELFF	TGCAGTGCTAGAGATCGTAAAGCGGGAGGGACCGGGGAGCTGTTTTTT
NA	TRBJ2-2	TRBV4-2	many	CASSQDPGQGGTGELFF	TGTGCCAGCAGCCAAGACCCAGGACAGGGAGGGACCGGGGAGCTGTTTTTT
TRBD2	TRBJ2-3	TRBV28	few	CASSLVPSGGPINTDTQYF	TGTGCCAGCAGTTTGGTTCCCAGCGGGGGCCCTATAAACACAGATACGCAGTATTTT
NA	TRBJ2-7	TRBV6-5	few	CASSYSLEREQYF	TGTGCCAGCAGTTACTCGTTAGAGCGCGAGCAGTACTTC
TRBD2	TRBJ2-5	TRBV7-2	NA	CASSLGHSGGLTETQYF	TGTGCCAGCAGCTTAGGTCATAGCGGGGGGTTAACGGAGACCCAGTACTTC
NA	TRBJ1-4	TRBV21-1	few	CASSKKQGVEGEKLFF	TGTGCCAGCAGCAAGAAACAGGGTGTCGAGGGCGAAAAACTGTTTTTT
NA	TRBJ2-7	TRBV10-3	few	CAISELYEQYF	TGTGCCATCAGTGAGTTATACGAGCAGTACTTC
NA	TRBJ1-1	TRBV29-1	few	CSVEDGRPAGAFF	TGCAGCGTTGAGGACGGGCGACCCGCTGGCGCTTTCTTT
NA	TRBJ2-5	TRBV7-2	many	CASSPSVGPQYF	TGTGCCAGCAGCCCCTCGGTAGGGCCCCAGTACTTC
TRBD2	TRBJ2-1	TRBV7-9	NA	CASFWTSGSNEQFF	TGTGCCAGTTTTTGGACTAGCGGGAGCAATGAGCAGTTCTTC
NA	TRBJ2-7	TRBV15	NA	CATSRKDIDEQYF	TGTGCCACCAGCAGAAAAGACATCGACGAGCAGTACTTC
NA	TRBJ1-3	TRBV29-1	NA	CSVASSGNTIYF	TGCAGCGTAGCGAGCTCTGGAAACACCATATATTTT
NA	TRBJ2-1	TRBV6-5	many	CASSYRGGEQFF	TGTGCCAGCAGTTACAGGGGCGGCGAGCAGTTCTTC